What follows are 10 T cell receptor beta chains derived from one specimen sequenced in a study of blood T cell repertoires in COVID-19. Repertoires were generated with immunoSEQ multiplex PCR, while TCRdb's copy carries only in-frame clones and drops some. The table shows tens of thousands of clones, with 80% to 90% occurring only once. The sequencing input was peripheral blood. The receptors shown here come from a man older than 75 with acute or convalescent COVID-19.

V usage is TRBV7-3 and J usage is TRBJ2-7, with TRBD2 identical over 8 bases. CDR1 SGHTA and CDR2 FQGTGA come from the germline V gene. The length of the CDR3 is 12 residues. Trimming removed 5 bases from V and 6 bases from J; junction bases left unmatched: 3. As DNA, the CDR3 is TGTGCCAGCAGCCGCGCGGGGGGCGAGCAGTACTTC. It yields the protein CASSRAGGEQYF. The full variable domain, with the rest looked up from reference TRBV7-3 and TRBJ2-7, is GAGVSQTPSNKVTEKGKYVELRCDPISGHTALYWYRQSLGQGPEFLIYFQGTGAADDSGLPNDRFFAVRPEGSVSTLKIQRTERGDSAVYLCASSRAGGEQYFGPGTRLTVT.

This clone was recorded a few times. The chain couples TRBV12-3 or TRBV12-4 to TRBJ1-2; D remains unclear. The germline V and J ends were trimmed by 6 bases and 6 bases, with 11 bases remaining between them. This CDR3 region has 12 residues. The CDR3 sequence: CASRHVSDGYTF. CDR3 bases: TGTGCCAGCAGGCACGTAAGCGATGGCTACACCTTC.

The rearrangement joins TRBV18 to TRBJ1-3; 8 bases line up with TRBD1. The CDR3 runs 15 residues. The V gene's germline CDR1 is KGHSH and CDR2 LQKENI. Unmatched junction bases numbered 6, after V lost 4 bases and J lost 4 bases. This CDR3 is CASSLQGAGGNTIYF. In DNA form, the CDR3 reads TGTGCCAGCTCACTCCAGGGGGCAGGAGGAAACACCATATATTTT.

This chain connects TRBV19 to TRBJ1-1; 8 nucleotides align to TRBD1. Trimming at V came to 5 bases and at J to 6 bases, leaving 11 bases not matched to a gene. Germline loops: CDR1 LNHDA, CDR2 SQIVND (reference sequence). This CDR3 has 15 residues. The CDR3 spells CASSVLTGDNAEAFF. In nucleotides, the CDR3 is TGTGCCAGTAGTGTCTTGACAGGGGACAACGCTGAAGCTTTCTTT.

The chain links TRBV5-4 to TRBJ2-3; possible D gene TRBD2, 6 bases. Germline V gene data show CDR1 as SGHNT and CDR2 as YYREEE (reference sequence). V shed 4 bases and J shed 3 bases, with 15 bases lying between them. This CDR3 has 15 amino acids. As DNA, the CDR3 is TGTGCCAGCAGCCTGGGGCTAGGGAGGACAGATACGCAGTATTTT. Its protein product is CASSLGLGRTDTQYF.

CDR3 residues: CASSETGANVLTF. The CDR3 nucleotides read TGTGCCAGCAGCGAGACTGGGGCCAACGTCCTGACTTTC. V is TRBV6-4 and J is TRBJ2-6; unclear D gene. Germline V lookup: CDR1 MRHNA, CDR2 SNTAGT. V lost 6 bases and J lost 2, with 5 bases in between. The CDR3 consists of 13 residues.

This clone was recorded many times. The gene calls are TRBV6-5 and TRBJ1-5, with TRBD1 matching over 8 bases. There are 15 residues in the CDR3. Germline loops: CDR1 MNHEY, CDR2 SVGAGI. Trimming took 6 bases from V and 3 from J; bases not matched to a gene: 7. The CDR3 here is CASRRDRGDNQPQHF. Written as DNA, the CDR3 is TGTGCCAGCAGAAGAGACAGGGGCGACAATCAGCCCCAGCATTTT.

The count of this clone is one. V is TRBV19 and J is TRBJ2-2; D remains unclear. Trimming cost V 3 bases and J 3 bases, with 5 bases left between them. CDR1 LNHDA and CDR2 SQIVND come from the germline V gene (reference sequence). The CDR3 is made up of 13 amino acids. As DNA, the CDR3 is TGTGCCAGTAGTATCGGTCACACCGGGGAGCTGTTTTTT. The encoded protein is CASSIGHTGELFF. The whole variable domain, remainder taken from reference TRBV19 and TRBJ2-2, is DGGITQSPKYLFRKEGQNVTLSCEQNLNHDAMYWYRQDPGQGLRLIYYSQIVNDFQKGDIAEGYSVSREKKESFPLTVTSAQKNPTAFYLCASSIGHTGELFFGEGSRLTVL.

This clone was picked up one time. The chain is built from TRBV18 and TRBJ2-7; 9 bases are a match to TRBD1. This CDR3 is 14 amino acids long. J gave up 4 bases and V 4 bases, and 5 bases lay outside the gene matches. Germline CDR1 is KGHSH and CDR2 is LQKENI. Written as DNA, the CDR3 is TGTGCCAGCTCACTCCCGGGACAGGGATACGAGCAGTACTTC. It encodes CASSLPGQGYEQYF.

This chain connects TRBV19 to TRBJ2-1, with a possible D match to TRBD2 (5 bases). The CDR3 runs to 16 residues. Germline V gene sequence: CDR1 LNHDA, CDR2 SQIVND (reference sequence). The germline V and J ends were trimmed by 1 base and 4 bases, with 14 bases remaining between them. CDR3 nucleotide sequence: TGTGCCAGTAGTATAGCCCCAGCGGAGACATACAATGAGCAGTTCTTC. Its translation is CASSIAPAETYNEQFF.